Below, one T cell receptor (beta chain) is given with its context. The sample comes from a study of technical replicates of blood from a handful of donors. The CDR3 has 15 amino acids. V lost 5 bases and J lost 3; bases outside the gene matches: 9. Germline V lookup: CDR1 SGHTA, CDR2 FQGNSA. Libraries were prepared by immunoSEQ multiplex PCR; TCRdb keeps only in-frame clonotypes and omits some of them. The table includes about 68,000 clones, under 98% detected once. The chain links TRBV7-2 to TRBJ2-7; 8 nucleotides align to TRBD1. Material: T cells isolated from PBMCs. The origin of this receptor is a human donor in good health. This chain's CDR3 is CASSRQGSPDYEQYF. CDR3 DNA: TGTGCCAGCAGCCGACAGGGGTCGCCCGACTACGAGCAGTACTTC.